This is a list of T cell receptor beta chains from one sample in a study of T-cell reconstitution after alpha-beta-depleted transplantation in children. TCRdb reanalysed the PCR reads using MiXCR and keeps one entry per CDR3 protein. Among fewer than 700,000 distinct CDR3 sequences listed, over 10% were seen once. The sequencing used PBMCs, mostly from graft donor cells, collected 360 days after TCRalphabeta/CD19-depleted stem cell transplant. The receptors derive from a male patient younger than 18 who had a stem cell transplant for acute myeloid leukemia, so the T cells may come from the graft donor. Each CDR3 is given with its conserved first and last residue. Fields, in order: V gene, clone size, D gene, J gene, CDR3 protein, CDR3 DNA. The D gene is left open where the match is weak. Rows give clone size only sometimes, using once, few, many, or a class for an expanded clone.

v_call: TRBV19
clone_size: .
d_call: .
j_call: TRBJ2-1
cdr3_aa: CASSIETGLIYNEQFF
cdr3_nt: TGTGCCAGTAGTATAGAGACAGGACTAATCTACAATGAGCAGTTCTTC

v_call: TRBV6-1
clone_size: few
d_call: TRBD1
j_call: TRBJ1-6
cdr3_aa: CASTILVDRAYNSPLHF
cdr3_nt: TGTGCCAGCACTATTTTGGTCGACAGGGCATATAATTCACCCCTCCACTTT

v_call: TRBV29-1
clone_size: .
d_call: TRBD2
j_call: TRBJ2-1
cdr3_aa: CSVGDYYNEQFF
cdr3_nt: TGCAGCGTGGGGGACTACTACAATGAGCAGTTCTTC

v_call: TRBV18
clone_size: few
d_call: .
j_call: TRBJ2-7
cdr3_aa: CASSPLPGAREEQYF
cdr3_nt: TGTGCCAGCTCACCCCTTCCAGGGGCGCGGGAAGAGCAGTACTTC

v_call: TRBV29-1
clone_size: few
d_call: TRBD1
j_call: TRBJ1-1
cdr3_aa: CSVTPGQALGEAFF
cdr3_nt: TGCAGCGTGACTCCGGGACAGGCGTTGGGCGAAGCTTTCTTT

v_call: TRBV25-1
clone_size: .
d_call: TRBD1
j_call: TRBJ2-2
cdr3_aa: CASSEYRTGAKNTGELFF
cdr3_nt: TGTGCCAGCAGTGAGTATCGGACAGGGGCGAAGAATACCGGGGAGCTGTTTTTT

v_call: TRBV7-9
clone_size: many
d_call: .
j_call: TRBJ2-1
cdr3_aa: CASSLLGEQEQFF
cdr3_nt: TGTGCCAGCAGCTTACTGGGTGAGCAAGAGCAGTTCTTC

v_call: TRBV12-3/TRBV12-4
clone_size: few
d_call: .
j_call: TRBJ2-3
cdr3_aa: CASSPLGTLATDTQYF
cdr3_nt: TGTGCCAGCAGCCCACTAGGGACCCTTGCAACGGATACGCAGTATTTT

v_call: TRBV12-3/TRBV12-4
clone_size: few
d_call: .
j_call: TRBJ2-1
cdr3_aa: CASSPDGAHNEQFF
cdr3_nt: TGTGCCAGCAGCCCCGACGGGGCCCACAATGAGCAGTTCTTC

v_call: TRBV12-3/TRBV12-4
clone_size: few
d_call: .
j_call: TRBJ1-3
cdr3_aa: CASSFTTASGNTIYF
cdr3_nt: TGTGCCAGCAGTTTTACGACAGCATCTGGAAACACCATATATTTT

v_call: TRBV29-1
clone_size: few
d_call: TRBD2
j_call: TRBJ2-1
cdr3_aa: CSVDEAGVANEQFF
cdr3_nt: TGCAGCGTTGATGAGGCGGGAGTGGCCAATGAGCAGTTCTTC

v_call: TRBV20-1
clone_size: .
d_call: .
j_call: TRBJ2-1
cdr3_aa: CSARDLKGDYAGGEQFF
cdr3_nt: TGCAGTGCTAGAGACCTAAAGGGGGACTATGCAGGGGGTGAGCAGTTCTTC

v_call: TRBV10-3
clone_size: few
d_call: .
j_call: TRBJ2-7
cdr3_aa: CAISPRQEPSYEQYF
cdr3_nt: TGTGCCATCAGTCCTAGACAGGAGCCCTCCTACGAGCAGTACTTC

v_call: TRBV4-3
clone_size: many
d_call: .
j_call: TRBJ2-7
cdr3_aa: CASSQDRVVGAILVEQYF
cdr3_nt: TGCGCCAGCAGCCAAGATCGGGTGGTGGGGGCGATCTTAGTCGAGCAGTACTTC

v_call: TRBV29-1
clone_size: few
d_call: .
j_call: TRBJ2-3
cdr3_aa: CSADLEGPSTDTQYF
cdr3_nt: TGCAGCGCCGATCTAGAGGGGCCCAGCACAGATACGCAGTATTTT

v_call: TRBV6-1
clone_size: many
d_call: .
j_call: TRBJ2-5
cdr3_aa: CASSSFETQYF
cdr3_nt: TGTGCCAGCAGCTCCTTCGAGACCCAGTACTTC

v_call: TRBV7-8
clone_size: .
d_call: .
j_call: TRBJ2-7
cdr3_aa: CASSSARRPISYEQYF
cdr3_nt: TGTGCCAGCAGCTCAGCCCGCAGGCCCATCTCCTACGAGCAGTACTTC

v_call: TRBV5-6
clone_size: .
d_call: .
j_call: TRBJ2-7
cdr3_aa: CASSLAGVHEQYF
cdr3_nt: TGTGCCAGCAGCTTGGCAGGGGTCCACGAGCAGTACTTC

v_call: TRBV29-1
clone_size: few
d_call: .
j_call: TRBJ2-3
cdr3_aa: CSVAARSTDTQYF
cdr3_nt: TGCAGCGTAGCCGCCCGTAGCACAGATACGCAGTATTTT

v_call: TRBV5-1
clone_size: many
d_call: .
j_call: TRBJ2-5
cdr3_aa: CASSEGETQYF
cdr3_nt: TGCGCCAGTAGTGAAGGAGAGACCCAGTACTTC

v_call: TRBV10-3
clone_size: .
d_call: .
j_call: TRBJ2-3
cdr3_aa: CAISDKRSTDTQYF
cdr3_nt: TGTGCCATCTCGGACAAGCGGAGCACAGATACGCAGTATTTT

v_call: TRBV6-4
clone_size: few
d_call: .
j_call: TRBJ2-1
cdr3_aa: CASSDSLGKAYNEQFF
cdr3_nt: TGTGCCAGCAGTGACTCGCTGGGGAAGGCCTACAATGAGCAGTTCTTC

v_call: TRBV29-1
clone_size: many
d_call: .
j_call: TRBJ2-3
cdr3_aa: CSQRGSHTDTQYF
cdr3_nt: TGCAGCCAAAGGGGGTCCCACACAGATACGCAGTATTTT

v_call: TRBV20-1
clone_size: many
d_call: TRBD2
j_call: TRBJ2-7
cdr3_aa: CSARVFTSGTTYEQYF
cdr3_nt: TGCAGTGCTAGAGTATTCACTAGCGGGACCACCTACGAGCAGTACTTC

v_call: TRBV4-3
clone_size: .
d_call: TRBD1
j_call: TRBJ2-1
cdr3_aa: CASSQLSPTGGGYNEQFF
cdr3_nt: TGCGCCAGCAGCCAACTCTCCCCTACAGGGGGCGGCTACAATGAGCAGTTCTTC

v_call: TRBV12-3/TRBV12-4
clone_size: many
d_call: .
j_call: TRBJ2-4
cdr3_aa: CASSDWLAKNIQYF
cdr3_nt: TGTGCCAGCAGTGACTGGCTAGCCAAAAACATTCAGTACTTC

v_call: TRBV7-9
clone_size: .
d_call: .
j_call: TRBJ1-3
cdr3_aa: CASSLATGTTGNTIYF
cdr3_nt: TGTGCCAGCAGCTTAGCTACAGGGACGACTGGAAACACCATATATTTT

v_call: TRBV21-1
clone_size: .
d_call: .
j_call: TRBJ2-1
cdr3_aa: CASSKERLAGGPAYNEQFF
cdr3_nt: TGTGCCAGCAGCAAAGAAAGACTAGCGGGAGGGCCGGCCTACAATGAGCAGTTCTTC

v_call: TRBV28
clone_size: .
d_call: TRBD2
j_call: TRBJ2-2
cdr3_aa: CASSLLLAGSDTGELFF
cdr3_nt: TGTGCCAGCAGTTTATTACTAGCGGGATCGGACACCGGGGAGCTGTTTTTT

v_call: TRBV7-2
clone_size: .
d_call: .
j_call: TRBJ2-7
cdr3_aa: CASSLARAPRPTYEQYF
cdr3_nt: TGTGCCAGCAGCTTAGCGCGGGCTCCCCGCCCCACCTACGAGCAGTACTTC

v_call: TRBV29-1
clone_size: few
d_call: TRBD1
j_call: TRBJ2-3
cdr3_aa: CSVDRETDTQYF
cdr3_nt: TGCAGCGTCGACAGGGAGACAGATACGCAGTATTTT

v_call: TRBV6-1
clone_size: .
d_call: TRBD1
j_call: TRBJ2-1
cdr3_aa: CASRPGTGSREQFF
cdr3_nt: TGTGCCAGCAGGCCCGGGACAGGGTCTCGGGAGCAGTTCTTC

v_call: TRBV4-1
clone_size: .
d_call: .
j_call: TRBJ2-3
cdr3_aa: CASSQPLPNTQYF
cdr3_nt: TGCGCCAGCAGCCAACCACTACCAAATACGCAGTATTTT

v_call: TRBV7-6
clone_size: .
d_call: .
j_call: TRBJ1-6
cdr3_aa: CASSSRDPRSNSPLHF
cdr3_nt: TGTGCCAGCAGCTCAAGGGACCCTAGAAGTAATTCACCCCTCCACTTT

v_call: TRBV4-2
clone_size: many
d_call: .
j_call: TRBJ2-7
cdr3_aa: CASSQDGLLSSYEQYF
cdr3_nt: TGTGCCAGCAGCCAAGATGGTCTTTTAAGCTCCTACGAGCAGTACTTC

v_call: TRBV29-1
clone_size: .
d_call: TRBD1
j_call: TRBJ1-2
cdr3_aa: CSVPGTDYGYTF
cdr3_nt: TGCAGCGTCCCCGGGACAGACTATGGCTACACCTTC

v_call: TRBV6-2/TRBV6-3
clone_size: .
d_call: TRBD2
j_call: TRBJ2-1
cdr3_aa: CASSNLAGGPGNEQFF
cdr3_nt: TGTGCCAGCAGTAATCTAGCGGGAGGGCCTGGCAATGAGCAGTTCTTC

v_call: TRBV7-9
clone_size: few
d_call: .
j_call: TRBJ2-3
cdr3_aa: CASSSDSTDTQYF
cdr3_nt: TGTGCCAGCAGCTCGGACAGCACAGATACGCAGTATTTT

v_call: TRBV21-1
clone_size: .
d_call: .
j_call: TRBJ2-1
cdr3_aa: CATRKVSTSGVKISYNEQFF
cdr3_nt: TGTGCCACCAGGAAGGTATCGACTAGCGGGGTGAAGATCTCCTACAATGAGCAGTTCTTC

v_call: TRBV28
clone_size: many
d_call: TRBD1
j_call: TRBJ2-2
cdr3_aa: CASRLTGTGVAGELFF
cdr3_nt: TGTGCCAGCAGATTAACCGGGACAGGGGTGGCCGGGGAGCTGTTTTTT

v_call: TRBV11-2
clone_size: few
d_call: TRBD2
j_call: TRBJ2-7
cdr3_aa: CASSLVNRGGLAGFYEQYF
cdr3_nt: TGTGCCAGCAGCTTAGTAAATCGGGGTGGACTAGCGGGTTTCTACGAGCAGTACTTC

v_call: TRBV28
clone_size: .
d_call: TRBD1
j_call: TRBJ2-2
cdr3_aa: CASSWGQGLTGELFF
cdr3_nt: TGTGCCAGCAGTTGGGGACAGGGCCTCACCGGGGAGCTGTTTTTT

v_call: TRBV5-1
clone_size: few
d_call: .
j_call: TRBJ1-2
cdr3_aa: CASSSWEFYGYTF
cdr3_nt: TGCGCCAGCAGCTCGTGGGAATTCTATGGCTACACCTTC